The text below deals with one T cell receptor beta chain. V lost 4 bases to trimming and J lost 6 bases, with 14 bases between them. The CDR3 consists of 13 residues. The germline V gene encodes CDR1 SQVTM and CDR2 ANQGSEA. This entry is derived from a study of T cell responses to AZD1222 COVID-19 vaccine. Here immunoSEQ multiplex PCR was the method, and the copy in TCRdb shows in-frame clones only, minus some. The top ten hold less than 5.5% of the sample, which has about 83,000 clones, around nine tenths seen once. The V gene is TRBV29-1, the J gene TRBJ2-3, with D tentatively TRBD1 (5 bases). The input for sequencing was peripheral blood, taken on day 0 of MenACWY control vaccination. This TCR was recovered from an adult in good health. The CDR3 sequence is CSVGQSIRDTQYF. The CDR3 DNA is TGCAGCGTTGGACAGAGCATTCGGGATACGCAGTATTTT.